The 19 T cell receptor beta chains presented below share a single source sample, sequenced in a study of neurological immune-mediated disorders. TCRdb ran MiXCR on the 5' RACE reads and lists one entry per CDR3 protein. The profile shows tens of thousands of distinct CDR3 sequences, roughly 3.5% of them singletons. What was sequenced was PBMCs. Receptor source: a woman between 45 and 60 years old with multiple sclerosis.

This clonotype was counted ten times or more. V and J are TRBV12-3 or TRBV12-4 and TRBJ1-1; 7 nucleotides align to TRBD1. The CDR3 extends over 11 amino acids. V lost 6 bases and J lost 6; bases outside the gene matches: 1. This chain's CDR3 is CASRGTAEAFF. In DNA, the CDR3 is TGTGCCAGCAGGGGGACAGCTGAAGCTTTCTTT.

In its sample, this clonotype was seen many times. The chain employs TRBV21-1 and TRBJ2-7; TRBD1, the table's D call, lacks a check against the DNA. TRBV21-1 counts as a pseudogene. The CDR3 covers 19 residues. This chain's CDR3 is CASSKVRGVGGVYTYEQYF. CDR3 DNA sequence: TGTGCCAGCAGCAAAGTAAGGGGGGTAGGCGGGGTCTATACCTACGAGCAGTACTTC.

This clonotype showed up many times. This sequence joins TRBV5-1 and TRBJ2-6; D not certain. This CDR3 has 15 residues. Germline V gene lookup returns CDR1 SGHRS and CDR2 YFSETQ. V lost 6 bases, J lost 0 bases, and 10 bases lay in between. The CDR3 sequence is CASTPYSSGANVLTF. As DNA, the CDR3 is TGCGCCAGCACACCCTATTCCTCTGGGGCCAACGTCCTGACTTTC. The variable domain in full, with the rest retrieved from reference TRBV5-1 and TRBJ2-6, is KAGVTQTPRYLIKTRGQQVTLSCSPISGHRSVSWYQQTPGQGLQFLFEYFSETQRNKGNFPGRFSGRQFSNSRSEMNVSTLELGDSALYLCASTPYSSGANVLTFGAGSRLTVL.

The rearrangement uses TRBV20-1 and TRBJ2-3; 9 bases fit TRBD1. CDR1 and CDR2 from the germline V gene are DFQATT and SNEGSKA (reference sequence). V lost 6 bases and J lost 3; bases outside the gene matches: 7. The CDR3 is made up of 14 amino acids. CDR3 in DNA: TGCAGTGCCGAACAGGGGGCTCGGACAGATACGCAGTATTTT. Translation gives CSAEQGARTDTQYF.

This clonotype appeared many times. The chain uses TRBV7-2 and TRBJ2-3; possibly TRBD1 for D (6 bases). Germline CDR1 and CDR2: SGHTA and FQGNSA. The V and J ends lost 1 base and 6 bases respectively, with 17 bases between them. This CDR3 contains 16 residues. CDR3 region: CASSLGVGARGDTQYF. CDR3 nucleotides: TGTGCCAGCAGCTTAGGCGTGGGGGCTAGAGGGGATACGCAGTATTTT.

This clonotype was seen repeatedly, ten times or more. The chain carries TRBV6-1 and TRBJ1-2; perhaps TRBD1 as D (5 bases). Germline values: CDR1 MNHNS, CDR2 SASEGT. Trimming removed 4 bases at V and 2 bases at J, with 14 bases between. The CDR3 consists of 15 residues. The CDR3 here is CASSVSQGENYGYTF. Written as DNA, the CDR3 is TGTGCCAGCAGTGTATCCCAGGGCGAGAACTATGGCTACACCTTC.

V and J are TRBV4-1 and TRBJ1-1; TRBD1 matches at 9 bases. With V trimmed by 0 bases and J by 4 bases, 3 bases remained unmatched. The CDR3 is 15 residues long. The germline V gene has CDR1 MGHRA and CDR2 YSYEKL. CDR3 coding DNA: TGCGCCAGCAGCCAAGAATCACAGGGGGCCACTGAAGCTTTCTTT. Translated: CASSQESQGATEAFF.

This clonotype was seen ten or more times. The CDR3 is CSALGATDTQYF. DNA for the CDR3: TGCAGTGCCCTCGGAGCTACAGATACGCAGTATTTT. The V call is TRBV20-1, the J call TRBJ2-3, with D hard to call. Germline CDR1 reads DFQATT; CDR2 reads SNEGSKA (reference sequence). Trimming took 6 bases from V and 3 from J, leaving 10 bases between them. The CDR3 sequence is 12 residues long.

This clonotype occurred many times. The chain has TRBV5-1 and TRBJ2-3, with 7 positions matching TRBD2. Per the germline V gene, CDR1 is SGHRS and CDR2 is YFSETQ. After removal of 4 bases from V and 0 bases from J, the junction contained 5 bases not matched to a gene. This CDR3 contains 15 residues. This chain's CDR3 is CASSISSGSTDTQYF. The CDR3 DNA follows: TGCGCCAGCAGCATCTCTAGCGGTAGCACAGATACGCAGTATTTT.

This clonotype was picked up many times. V gene TRBV7-9 combines with J gene TRBJ2-7, with D possibly TRBD1 on 5 matching bases. Germline loops: CDR1 SEHNR, CDR2 FQNEAQ (reference sequence). The CDR3 has 13 residues. The ends were cut back, 3 bases at V and 2 bases at J, with 8 bases in the middle. The CDR3, as DNA: TGTGCCAGCAGCTTCAGGGCCGCCTACGAGCAGTACTTC. It encodes CASSFRAAYEQYF.

This clonotype was observed at least ten times. The chain couples TRBV7-9 to TRBJ2-5, with 7 bases lining up with TRBD1. The CDR3 has 14 residues. V dropped 4 bases and J dropped 1; count of bases not matched to a gene: 3. Germline V gene lookup returns CDR1 SEHNR and CDR2 FQNEAQ (reference sequence). CDR3 residues: CASSWDRRQETQYF. CDR3 DNA: TGTGCCAGCAGCTGGGACAGACGCCAAGAGACCCAGTACTTC. The full variable domain, its missing parts supplied by reference TRBV7-9 and TRBJ2-5, is DTGVSQNPRHKITKRGQNVTFRCDPISEHNRLYWYRQTLGQGPEFLTYFQNEAQLEKSRLLSDRFSAERPKGSFSTLEIQRTEQGDSAMYLCASSWDRRQETQYFGPGTRLLVL.

This clonotype was recorded many times. The genes are TRBV7-8 and TRBJ2-4, with D possibly TRBD2 on 6 matching bases. Germline CDR1 is SGHVS and CDR2 is FQNEAQ. The CDR3 spans 15 residues. V shed 1 base and J shed 1 base, with 8 bases lying between them. CDR3 sequence reads: CASSLVAGAKNIQYF. CDR3 nucleotides: TGTGCCAGCAGCTTAGTTGCGGGGGCCAAAAACATTCAGTACTTC.

CDR3 in DNA: TGTGCCAGCACCGACTACGACAATGAGCAGTTCTTC. Amino acid sequence: CASTDYDNEQFF. The chain is built from TRBV25-1 and TRBJ2-1; TRBD2 is a possible D gene (5 bases). The CDR3 is 12 amino acids. V was shortened by 7 bases and J by 5 bases, with 9 bases between the two germline ends. CDR1 and CDR2 (germline): MGHDK, SYGVNS.

At least ten counts were recorded for this clonotype. The rearrangement uses TRBV20-1 and TRBJ2-5; 12 nucleotides line up with TRBD1. V shed 0 bases and J 5 bases; nucleotides not matched to a gene: 10. From germline, CDR1 is DFQATT and CDR2 SNEGSKA (reference sequence). The CDR3 is 17 residues long. This CDR3 reads CSARDGDRGPLAETQYF. The CDR3 bases are TGCAGTGCTAGAGATGGGGACAGGGGGCCCCTCGCGGAGACCCAGTACTTC.

This clonotype was picked up many times. V is TRBV6-2 or TRBV6-3 and J is TRBJ2-7; possibly TRBD1 for D (6 bases). V was shortened by 7 bases and J by 0 bases, with 19 bases between the two germline ends. CDR3 size: 16 residues. Germline values: CDR1 MNHEY, CDR2 SVGEGT. The chain's CDR3 is CASTTDSTGSSYEQYF. DNA of the CDR3: TGTGCCAGCACCACTGATTCGACAGGCAGCTCCTACGAGCAGTACTTC.

In its sample, this clonotype was seen many times. The chain couples TRBV6-2 or TRBV6-3 to TRBJ1-5; 7 nucleotides line up with TRBD1. The length of the CDR3 is 14 residues. CDR1 is MNHEY, CDR2 SVGEGT, per germline. J was trimmed by 3 bases and V by 7 bases; bases with no gene match: 6. CDR3 nucleotides: TGTGCCAGCACCTCGGACAGGTACAATCAGCCCCAGCATTTT. Its protein product is CASTSDRYNQPQHF.

This clonotype appeared many times. The chain joins TRBV5-6 to TRBJ1-2; the D is unclear. CDR1 and CDR2 (germline): SGHDT, YYEEEE. This CDR3 comprises 14 residues. V was shortened by 4 bases and J by 7 bases, with 17 bases between the two germline ends. In DNA form, the CDR3 reads TGTGCCAGCAGCGGGAAGTATGCGTGGGCTGGCTACACCTTC. Protein: CASSGKYAWAGYTF. Complete variable domain (other parts from reference TRBV5-6 and TRBJ1-2): DAGVTQSPTHLIKTRGQQVTLRCSPKSGHDTVSWYQQALGQGPQFIFQYYEEEERQRGNFPDRFSGHQFPNYSSELNVNALLLGDSALYLCASSGKYAWAGYTFGSGTRLTVV.

This sequence joins TRBV9 and TRBJ2-5, with 13 bases identical to TRBD2. Trimming took 0 bases from V and 5 from J; bases not matched to a gene: 4. The CDR3 has 16 residues. Looked up from germline, CDR1 is SGDLS and CDR2 is YYNGEE. This chain's CDR3 is CASSVATSGGVETQYF. The DNA of the CDR3 is TGTGCCAGCAGCGTAGCTACTAGCGGGGGGGTCGAGACCCAGTACTTC.

This clonotype was picked up many times. The chain recombines TRBV5-7 with TRBJ2-5; D is ambiguous. TRBV5-7 is designated an ORF whose function remains uncertain. V lost 3 bases, J lost 1 base, and 10 bases lay in between. The CDR3 loop spans 14 amino acids. In DNA, the CDR3 is TGTGCCAGCAGCTGCGGATTGTTCCAAGAGACCCAGTACTTC. This translates into CASSCGLFQETQYF.